This T cell receptor beta chain was found in a study of molecular identifiers for immune sequencing clone quantification. TCRdb processed the PCR reads anew with MiXCR; each CDR3 protein has one entry. The sample lists more than 250,000 distinct CDR3 sequences; about a fifth were seen once. This clonotype was picked up a small number of times. V lost 6 bases and J lost 3, with 14 bases in between. The CDR3 totals 14 residues. Germline V gene data show CDR1 as MNHEY and CDR2 as SMNVEV (reference sequence). Sequenced sample: naive CD8+ T cells from blood, with Jurkat cell RNA spiked in. The sample's subset: FACS-sorted CD8+CD4-CCR7+CD45RA+ naive T cells. The genes are TRBV27 and TRBJ1-1; tentative D call: TRBD1 (6 bases). This receptor was taken from a human donor in good health. Some libraries in this study had Jurkat cell RNA spiked in. DNA of the CDR3: TGTGCCAGCAGATTAGGACAGACGTACACTGAAGCTTTCTTT. Protein product: CASRLGQTYTEAFF.